This T cell receptor (beta chain) derives from a study of blood T cell repertoires in COVID-19. TCRdb's table, derived via immunoSEQ multiplex PCR, lists solely in-frame clones and lacks some. The sample consists of roughly 500,000 clones, 75% to 90% of them appearing once. The V gene lost 2 bases and the J gene lost 3 bases, with 8 bases spanning the gap. The CDR3 length is 13 residues. Germline V gene lookup returns CDR1 MDHEN and CDR2 SYDVKM. The source is a human donor in a cohort sampled during active COVID-19. The source material was peripheral blood. This chain uses TRBV28 with TRBJ2-7, with D possibly being TRBD1 (6 bases). The CDR3 nucleotides read TGTGCCAGCAGTTTAAGGGGGTTCTACGAGCAGTACTTC. Protein sequence: CASSLRGFYEQYF.